Shown below are 15 T cell receptor beta chains from a single sample sequenced in a study of regulatory T cells in long-lasting Graves disease. In building TCR beta libraries, iRepertoire HTBI primers were used together with Arm-PCR of CDR3 regions. TCRdb processed the multiplex PCR reads anew with MiXCR; each CDR3 protein has one entry. The table shows about 620,000 distinct CDR3 sequences, with roughly 15% occurring only once. Time point of the sample: newly diagnosed GD, antithyroid drugs for less than 3 months. Following extraction of RNA from PBMCs, that RNA was used to make the TCR library. The data also belong to a second study, concerning T cells in Graves' hyperthyroidism and ophthalmopathy.

The sequencing used peripheral blood mononuclear cells (PBMCs), collected at new diagnosis, from a patient treated with antithyroid drugs. The receptors here all came from a woman aged 25 to 39 with Graves disease.

The sample holds a few counts of this clonotype. This sequence joins TRBV19 and TRBJ1-5; D gene uncertain. The CDR3 totals 15 residues. V was trimmed by 7 bases and J by 4 bases, leaving 17 bases between them. Germline values: CDR1 LNHDA, CDR2 SQIVND (reference sequence). CDR3 bases: TGTGCCAGTAAAGATCGCCACACCGCGAATCAGCCCCAGCATTTT. Amino acid sequence: CASKDRHTANQPQHF. Looking up the rest from reference TRBV19 and TRBJ1-5 gives the full variable domain: DGGITQSPKYLFRKEGQNVTLSCEQNLNHDAMYWYRQDPGQGLRLIYYSQIVNDFQKGDIAEGYSVSREKKESFPLTVTSAQKNPTAFYLCASKDRHTANQPQHFGDGTRLSIL.

In its sample, this clonotype was seen a few times. The chain joins TRBV10-3 to TRBJ1-6; D is unclear. Between the trimmed V and J ends, which lost 0 bases and 7 bases, there was a span of 4 bases. Germline lookup yields CDR1 ENHRY and CDR2 SYGVKD. The CDR3 is 13 residues long. CDR3 in amino acids: CAISESSNSPLHF. In nucleotides, the CDR3 is TGTGCCATCAGTGAGTCGAGCAATTCACCCCTCCACTTT.

This clonotype was seen only a few times. The chain joins TRBV6-5 to TRBJ2-7; TRBD1 or TRBD2 may be the D gene (5 bases each). V lost 2 bases, J lost 3 bases, and 14 bases lay in between. This CDR3 has 15 residues. Germline V CDR1 and CDR2: MNHEY, SVGAGI. CDR3 sequence (DNA): TGTGCCAGCAGTTACAGGGGCAGGGACGGCTACGAGCAGTACTTC. This codes for CASSYRGRDGYEQYF.

This chain uses TRBV7-9 with TRBJ1-4, with D hard to call. Germline V gives CDR1 SEHNR, CDR2 FQNEAQ (reference sequence). The CDR3 is 14 residues long. Trimming took off 0 bases at V and 4 bases at J, with 6 bases between the two ends. CDR3 DNA: TGTGCCAGCAGCTTAGCGAGTAATAATGAAAAACTGTTTTTT. Translation gives CASSLASNNEKLFF.

This clonotype came up a few times. V is TRBV5-1 and J is TRBJ1-4, with 7 bases identical to TRBD1. The trim removed 6 bases at V and 0 bases at J, leaving 5 bases unmatched. The CDR3 is 15 amino acids. Germline assignment: CDR1 SGHRS and CDR2 YFSETQ. CDR3 sequence: CASNPQGTTNEKLFF. The CDR3 DNA is TGCGCCAGCAATCCACAGGGGACAACTAATGAAAAACTGTTTTTT.

This clonotype was seen many times. Sequence at one end of the junction differs from germline and may be a read error. This CDR3 reads CASSLDLGHGDF. The CDR3, as DNA: TGCGCCAGCAGCTTAGACCTGGGGCATGGGGATTTT. J is TRBJ2-3 and V is TRBV5-1, with D possibly TRBD1 on 5 matching bases. Germline-derived CDR1 and CDR2 are SGHRS and YFSETQ. CDR3 size: 12 residues.

This chain joins TRBV9 and TRBJ2-5; 8 bases match TRBD2. Germline V gene sequence: CDR1 SGDLS, CDR2 YYNGEE. J lost 3 bases, V lost 0 bases, and 4 bases had no gene match. This CDR3 comprises 15 residues. DNA for the CDR3: TGTGCCAGCAGCGTAGATAGCGGGGAGAAAGAGACCCAGTACTTC. Protein sequence: CASSVDSGEKETQYF.

This clonotype came up a few times. V and J are TRBV5-1 and TRBJ2-1; 8 bases line up with TRBD2. The germline V gene has CDR1 SGHRS and CDR2 YFSETQ. This CDR3 has 16 residues. The trim removed 5 bases at V and 6 bases at J, leaving 13 bases unmatched. DNA for the CDR3: TGCGCCAGCAGATACACGAGCGGGAGTGTTCTCAATGAGCAGTTCTTC. It is translated as CASRYTSGSVLNEQFF.

A remark on this clonotype: Because it lacks the conserved phenylalanine or tryptophan at the end, this CDR3 is likely a read error. The V call is TRBV10-3, the J call TRBJ2-7; D assignment may be TRBD1 or TRBD2 (6 bases each). The CDR3 loop spans 13 amino acids. Trimming shortened V by 10 bases and J by 5 bases, and 18 bases separated the two germline ends. Germline V gene lookup returns CDR1 ENHRY and CDR2 SYGVKD. For the CDR3, the DNA is TGTGCCACTAGACCCGGGGGCATCAACGAGCAGTACCTC. As protein: CATRPGGINEQYL.

This chain uses TRBV3-1 with TRBJ2-3; D ambiguous. CDR1 and CDR2 (germline): LGHDT, YNNKEL (reference sequence). The CDR3 sequence is 16 residues long. Trimming took 4 bases from V and 1 from J, leaving 15 bases between them. CDR3 DNA sequence: TGTGCCAGCAGCCCGAGTGCTTGGAGTGGCACAGATACGCAGTATTTT. Translated, it gives CASSPSAWSGTDTQYF.

This clonotype has ten or more counts. The chain employs TRBV16 and TRBJ1-2; D is possibly TRBD1 (6 bases). V was cut by 4 bases and J by 2 bases, with 14 bases left in between. CDR1 and CDR2 from the germline V gene are KGHSY and FQNENV. The CDR3 runs to 15 residues. DNA of the CDR3: TGTGCCAGCAGCCCTGCAGCGACAGGAAACTATGGCTACACCTTC. The encoded protein is CASSPAATGNYGYTF.

J is TRBJ2-1 and V is TRBV19; 8 bases are a match to TRBD2. V lost 4 bases to trimming and J lost 2 bases; unmatched junction nucleotides: 10. CDR1 LNHDA and CDR2 SQIVND come from the germline V gene (reference sequence). The CDR3 length is 17 residues. The CDR3, as DNA: TGTGCCAGTAGTAAAGGGGGAATAGCGGGACCCTACAATGAGCAGTTCTTC. Translating gives CASSKGGIAGPYNEQFF.

The CDR3 bases are TGTGCCAGCAGTTCTTTCGCCGGGGAGCAGTACTTC. Amino acid sequence: CASSSFAGEQYF. The V gene is TRBV27, the J gene TRBJ2-7; D remains ambiguous. CDR1 and CDR2 (germline): MNHEY, SMNVEV (reference sequence). This CDR3 spans 12 amino acids. Between the trimmed V and J ends, which lost 4 bases and 7 bases, there was a span of 11 bases.

There are a few counts of this clonotype. The chain joins TRBV5-1 to TRBJ2-7; D remains ambiguous. Trimming removed 5 bases at V and 1 base at J, with 7 bases between. The CDR3 contains 12 residues. Germline V gene data show CDR1 as SGHRS and CDR2 as YFSETQ. CDR3 in DNA: TGCGCCAGCAGTACGGATTCCTACGAGCAGTACTTC. This sequence encodes CASSTDSYEQYF.

The table lists this clonotype with many counts. Here the CDR3 DNA reads TGTGCCAGCAGTTGGGCTATCCGGGACTTCCAAGGAGATACGCAGTATTTT. The encoded protein is CASSWAIRDFQGDTQYF. The rearrangement links TRBV28 to TRBJ2-3; weak D call: TRBD2 (6 bases). Germline V gene lookup returns CDR1 MDHEN and CDR2 SYDVKM. Trimming took 4 bases from V and 5 from J, leaving 22 bases between them. This CDR3 spans 17 amino acids.